These 6 T cell receptor beta chains were sequenced from one sample in a study of blood T cell repertoires in COVID-19. TCRdb keeps only in-frame clones here, not all; method: immunoSEQ multiplex PCR. This sample carries 300,000 to 400,000 clones, roughly 87% of them seen once, and the ten largest clones take 1%. The sample taken for sequencing was PBMCs or T cells enriched from blood (not recorded which). Receptor source: a woman aged 25 to 39 who had recovered from COVID-19.

The CDR3 DNA sequence: TGTGCCAGTAACCTAGACTTGTACGAGCAGTACTTC. Its protein is CASNLDLYEQYF. This chain joins TRBV2 and TRBJ2-7; unclear D gene. This CDR3 has 12 amino acids. Trimming stripped 9 bases from V and 4 bases from J, with 13 bases between. The germline V gene has CDR1 SNHLY and CDR2 FYNNEI.

This clone has at least ten counts. In DNA, the CDR3 is TGTGCCAGTAGCAGCCCTTGGGACAGACCTTACGAGCAGTACTTC. Encoded protein: CASSSPWDRPYEQYF. V and J are TRBV19 and TRBJ2-7, with 7 bases lining up with TRBD1. V was clipped by 6 bases and J by 4 bases; unmatched bases: 12. Germline CDR1 LNHDA, CDR2 SQIVND (reference sequence). This CDR3 contains 15 residues.

The chain couples TRBV20-1 to TRBJ1-2; weak D call: TRBD1 (6 bases). Germline CDR1 DFQATT, CDR2 SNEGSKA (reference sequence). Trimming removed 3 bases at V and 3 bases at J, with 14 bases between. The CDR3 runs 14 residues. The chain's CDR3 is CSASLTGRDYGYTF. CDR3 bases: TGCAGTGCTAGTTTAACAGGGCGAGACTATGGCTACACCTTC.

The genes are TRBV25-1 and TRBJ2-7, with D possibly being TRBD2 (5 bases). The V end was cut by 6 bases, the J end by 5 bases, with 17 bases between. Germline assignment: CDR1 MGHDK and CDR2 SYGVNS. The CDR3 loop spans 14 amino acids. In nucleotides, the CDR3 is TGTGCCAGCAGCTTATCCCGGGGTTCCCACGAGCAGTACTTC. It specifies CASSLSRGSHEQYF.

This rearrangement joins TRBV28 to TRBJ2-1; D perhaps matches TRBD1 (5 bases). Looked up from germline, CDR1 is MDHEN and CDR2 is SYDVKM. This CDR3 contains 17 residues. Deletions cut 5 bases from V and 8 bases from J, with 25 bases between. DNA of the CDR3: TGTGCCAGCAGTCCCCCCAAACCTGGGCAGGGTGGGGATGAGCAGTTCTTC. Amino acid sequence: CASSPPKPGQGGDEQFF.

The chain carries TRBV12-3 or TRBV12-4 and TRBJ2-1, with D hard to call. Between the trimmed V and J ends, which lost 5 bases and 7 bases, there was a span of 12 bases. CDR3 length: 13 amino acids. CDR3 sequence: CASSGSTLNEQFF. As DNA, the CDR3 is TGTGCCAGCAGTGGTAGCACACTGAATGAGCAGTTCTTC.